This T cell receptor beta chain was sequenced during a study of shared clonotypes between healthy human individuals. The CDR3 sequence is 14 residues long. The V end lost 4 bases, the J end lost 1 base, and 10 bases lay between the germline ends. Germline V lookup: CDR1 MGHRA, CDR2 YSYEKL. Deep-level assay runs were performed. TCRdb's table, derived via immunoSEQ multiplex PCR, lists solely in-frame clones and lacks some. Of about 960,000 clones in the sample, over 75% were seen once. V usage is TRBV4-1 and J usage is TRBJ1-1, with D hard to call. The TCR originated in a young man in good health. Sequencing was performed on memory CD4+ T cells sorted from blood. Subset defined: CD45RA-negative fraction. The CDR3 protein is CASSPWVQNTEAFF. The CDR3 bases are TGCGCCAGCAGCCCCTGGGTCCAGAACACTGAAGCTTTCTTT.